The T cell receptor beta chain under discussion was sequenced for a study of blood T cell repertoires in COVID-19. About the study: Samples of COVID-19 (acute and convalescent) were obtained from the United States, Italy and Spain.

Clones were read by immunoSEQ multiplex PCR, and TCRdb kept only the in-frame ones, dropping some. The table has about 30,000 clones, roughly 88% seen once. There are 15 residues in the CDR3. The germline V and J ends were trimmed by 7 bases and 0 bases, with 14 bases remaining between them. The germline gives CDR1 MNHEY, CDR2 SVGAGI. This chain joins TRBV6-5 and TRBJ2-3, with a tentative D call TRBD2 (5 bases). The receptor comes from a man aged 55 to 69 with active COVID-19. Input material: peripheral blood. CDR3 sequence reads: CASTRSATSTDTQYF. The CDR3 DNA sequence: TGTGCCAGCACCCGTAGCGCCACTAGCACAGATACGCAGTATTTT.